These 5 T cell receptor beta chains originate from one sample sequenced in a study of CD8 T cells in Susac syndrome. An input of roughly 0.5 to 1 ug of RNA was subjected to reverse transcription using random hexamers. TCRdb independently ran MiXCR on the immunoSEQ multiplex PCR reads; one entry per CDR3 protein. The table records over 100,000 distinct CDR3 sequences, over 90% of them present only once. The sample consisted of CD8+ T cells from PBMCs. These receptors all stem from a human donor with Susac syndrome.

CDR3 sequence reads: CASRRQVNQPQHF. The DNA for the CDR3 is TGTGCCAGCAGGCGACAGGTCAATCAGCCCCAGCATTTT. The chain uses TRBV3-1 and TRBJ1-5, with a weak D call TRBD1 (6 bases). The germline gives CDR1 LGHDT, CDR2 YNNKEL (reference sequence). Deletions cut 6 bases from V and 3 bases from J, with 9 bases between. The CDR3 consists of 13 residues.

This chain joins TRBV7-2 and TRBJ2-5; 9 nucleotides line up with TRBD2. Germline V lookup: CDR1 SGHTA, CDR2 FQGNSA. The junction had 8 bases not matched to a gene; V was cut back by 3 bases and J by 0 bases. This CDR3 is 17 amino acids long. CDR3 in DNA: TGTGCCAGCAGCTTCGACCTAGCGGGGATTCACCAAGAGACCCAGTACTTC. It translates to CASSFDLAGIHQETQYF.

The chain combines TRBV7-6 with TRBJ1-4; TRBD1 might be the D (6 bases). Germline CDR1 and CDR2: SGHVS and FNYEAQ. V dropped 6 bases and J dropped 3 bases, with 14 bases sitting between them. This CDR3 spans 15 amino acids. CDR3 DNA: TGTGCCAGCAGGCCTACAGGGATGGCTAATGAAAAACTGTTTTTT. It codes for CASRPTGMANEKLFF.

This clonotype was seen only once. The J gene is TRBJ2-1, the V gene TRBV4-3; the match to TRBD2 covers 10 bases. In germline, CDR1 is LGHNA, CDR2 YSLEER. CDR3 length: 16 residues. V lost 2 bases to trimming and J lost 4 bases; unmatched junction nucleotides: 5. CDR3 in amino acids: CASSQSSGGAYNEQFF. CDR3 DNA sequence: TGCGCCAGCAGCCAATCCAGCGGGGGGGCTTACAATGAGCAGTTCTTC.

The V gene is TRBV14, the J gene TRBJ1-2; D possibly corresponds to TRBD1 (6 bases). CDR3 length: 15 amino acids. Between the trimmed V and J ends, which lost 1 base and 3 bases, there was a span of 12 bases. Germline CDR1 SGHDN, CDR2 FVKESK. This CDR3 is CASSQVTGMDYGYTF. For the CDR3, the DNA is TGTGCCAGCAGCCAAGTCACAGGGATGGACTATGGCTACACCTTC.